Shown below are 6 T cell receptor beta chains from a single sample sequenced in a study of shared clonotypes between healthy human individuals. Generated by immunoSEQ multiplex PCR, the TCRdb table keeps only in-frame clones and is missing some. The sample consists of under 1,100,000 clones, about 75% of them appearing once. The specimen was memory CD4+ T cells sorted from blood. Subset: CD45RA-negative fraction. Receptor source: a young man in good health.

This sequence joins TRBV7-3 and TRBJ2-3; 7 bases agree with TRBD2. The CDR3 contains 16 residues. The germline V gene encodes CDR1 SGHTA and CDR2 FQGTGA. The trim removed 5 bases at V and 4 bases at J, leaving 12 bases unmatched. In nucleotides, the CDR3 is TGTGCCAGCAGCCTAGGCGGGGGTAGCGGAGCAGATACGCAGTATTTT. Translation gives CASSLGGGSGADTQYF.

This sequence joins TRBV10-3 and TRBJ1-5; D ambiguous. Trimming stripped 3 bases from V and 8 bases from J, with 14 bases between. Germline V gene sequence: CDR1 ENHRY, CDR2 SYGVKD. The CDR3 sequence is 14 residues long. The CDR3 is CAISDPKSSEPQHF. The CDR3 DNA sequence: TGTGCCATCAGTGACCCTAAGTCCTCGGAGCCCCAGCATTTT.

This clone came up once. For the CDR3, the DNA is TGCAGCGTTCTACAGGACGGTTCGGCGATAATATATTTT. This encodes CSVLQDGSAIIYF. The chain has TRBV29-1 and TRBJ1-3, with D possibly matching TRBD1 (5 bases). Germline values: CDR1 SQVTM, CDR2 ANQGSEA. V was shortened by 5 bases and J by 13 bases, with 21 bases between the two germline ends. The CDR3 is made up of 13 amino acids.

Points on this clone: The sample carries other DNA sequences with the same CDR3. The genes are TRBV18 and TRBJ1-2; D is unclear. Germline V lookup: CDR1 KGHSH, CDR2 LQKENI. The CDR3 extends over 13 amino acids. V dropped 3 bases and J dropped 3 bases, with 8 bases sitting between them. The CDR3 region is CASSPGVDYGYTF. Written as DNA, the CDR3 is TGTGCCAGCTCACCCGGGGTTGACTATGGCTACACCTTC.

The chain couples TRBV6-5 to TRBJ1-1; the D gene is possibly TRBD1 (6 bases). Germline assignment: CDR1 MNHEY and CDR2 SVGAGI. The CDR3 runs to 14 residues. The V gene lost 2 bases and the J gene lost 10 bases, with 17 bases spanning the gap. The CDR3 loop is CASSYLVRGGRAFF. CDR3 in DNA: TGTGCCAGCAGTTACCTCGTTCGAGGGGGTAGAGCTTTCTTT.

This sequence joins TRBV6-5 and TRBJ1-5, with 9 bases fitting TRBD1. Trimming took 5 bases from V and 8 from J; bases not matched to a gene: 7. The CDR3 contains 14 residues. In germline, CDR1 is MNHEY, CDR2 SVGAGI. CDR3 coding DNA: TGTGCCAGCAGTCGAGGACAGGGGTTTGAGCCCCAGCATTTT. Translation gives CASSRGQGFEPQHF.